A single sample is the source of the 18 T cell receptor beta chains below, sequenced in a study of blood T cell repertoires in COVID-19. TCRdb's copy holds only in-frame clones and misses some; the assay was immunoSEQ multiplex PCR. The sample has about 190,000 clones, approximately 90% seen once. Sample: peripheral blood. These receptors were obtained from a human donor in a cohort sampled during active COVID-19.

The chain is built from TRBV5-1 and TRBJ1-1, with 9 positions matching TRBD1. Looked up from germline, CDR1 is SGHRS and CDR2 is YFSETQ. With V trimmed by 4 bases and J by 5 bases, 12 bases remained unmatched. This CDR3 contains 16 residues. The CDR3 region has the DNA TGCGCCAGCAGCCCCGCATGGGACAGGGCAGGGACTGAAGCTTTCTTT. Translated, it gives CASSPAWDRAGTEAFF.

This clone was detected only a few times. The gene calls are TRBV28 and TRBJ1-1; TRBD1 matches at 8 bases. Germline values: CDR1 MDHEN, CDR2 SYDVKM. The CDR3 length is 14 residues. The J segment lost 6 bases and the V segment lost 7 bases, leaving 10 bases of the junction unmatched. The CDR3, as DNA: TGTGCCAGCATATCAGGGGGCGGGAGCCCTGAAGCTTTCTTT. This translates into CASISGGGSPEAFF.

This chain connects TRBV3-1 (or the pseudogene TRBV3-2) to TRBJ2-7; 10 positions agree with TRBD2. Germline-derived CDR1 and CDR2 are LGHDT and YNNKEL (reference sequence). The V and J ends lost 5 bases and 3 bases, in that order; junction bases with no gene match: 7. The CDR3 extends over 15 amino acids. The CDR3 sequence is CASSNGLAGVYEQYF. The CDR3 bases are TGTGCCAGCAGCAACGGGCTAGCGGGGGTCTACGAGCAGTACTTC.

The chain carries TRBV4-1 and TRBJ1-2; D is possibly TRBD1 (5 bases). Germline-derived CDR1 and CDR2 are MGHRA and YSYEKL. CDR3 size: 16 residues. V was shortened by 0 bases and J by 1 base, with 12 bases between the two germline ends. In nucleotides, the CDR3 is TGCGCCAGCAGCCAAGATGCCCACCAGGGTAACTATGGCTACACCTTC. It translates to CASSQDAHQGNYGYTF.

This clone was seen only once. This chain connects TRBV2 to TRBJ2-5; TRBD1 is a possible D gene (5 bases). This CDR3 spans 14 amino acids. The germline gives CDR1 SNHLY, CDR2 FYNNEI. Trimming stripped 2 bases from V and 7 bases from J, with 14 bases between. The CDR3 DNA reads TGTGCCAGCAGTGAACAGGGTCAGCAGGGGACCCAGTACTTC. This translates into CASSEQGQQGTQYF.

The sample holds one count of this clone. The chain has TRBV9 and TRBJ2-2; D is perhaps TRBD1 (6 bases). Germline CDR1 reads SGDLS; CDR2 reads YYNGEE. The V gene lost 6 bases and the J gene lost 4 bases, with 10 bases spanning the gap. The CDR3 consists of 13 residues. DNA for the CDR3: TGTGCCAGCACCCTAGGGGGCACCGGGGAGCTGTTTTTT. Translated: CASTLGGTGELFF.

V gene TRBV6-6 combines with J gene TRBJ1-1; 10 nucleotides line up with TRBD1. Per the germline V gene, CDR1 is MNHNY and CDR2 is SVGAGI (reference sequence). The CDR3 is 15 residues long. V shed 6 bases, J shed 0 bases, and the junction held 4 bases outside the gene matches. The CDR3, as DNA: TGTGCCAGCAGAGGACAGGGGGAATTGAACACTGAAGCTTTCTTT. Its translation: CASRGQGELNTEAFF.

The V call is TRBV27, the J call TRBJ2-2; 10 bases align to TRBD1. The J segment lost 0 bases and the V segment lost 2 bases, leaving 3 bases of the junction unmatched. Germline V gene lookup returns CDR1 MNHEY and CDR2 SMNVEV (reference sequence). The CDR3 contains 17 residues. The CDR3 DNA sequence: TGTGCCAGCAGTTTACGGGACAGGGGAACGAACACCGGGGAGCTGTTTTTT. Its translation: CASSLRDRGTNTGELFF.

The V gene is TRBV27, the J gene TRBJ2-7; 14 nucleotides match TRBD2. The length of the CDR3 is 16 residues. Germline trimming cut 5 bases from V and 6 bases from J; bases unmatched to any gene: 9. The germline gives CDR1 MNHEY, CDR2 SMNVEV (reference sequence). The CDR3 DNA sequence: TGTGCCAGCAGTATAACGGGACTAGCGGGAGCCACCGAGCAGTACTTC. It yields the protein CASSITGLAGATEQYF.

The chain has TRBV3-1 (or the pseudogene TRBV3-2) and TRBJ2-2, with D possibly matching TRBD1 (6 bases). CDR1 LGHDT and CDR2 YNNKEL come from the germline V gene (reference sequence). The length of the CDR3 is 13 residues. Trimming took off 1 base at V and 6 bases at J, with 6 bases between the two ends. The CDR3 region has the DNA TGTGCCAGCAGCCAAGGGGGGCCCGGGGAGCTGTTTTTT. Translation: CASSQGGPGELFF.

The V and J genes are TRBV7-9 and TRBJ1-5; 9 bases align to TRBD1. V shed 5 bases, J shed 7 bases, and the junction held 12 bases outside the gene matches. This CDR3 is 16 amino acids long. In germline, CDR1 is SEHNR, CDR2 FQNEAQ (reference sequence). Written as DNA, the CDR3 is TGTGCCAGCAGCGGGCATACCGGGACAGGGCCCCAGCCCCAGCATTTT. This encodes CASSGHTGTGPQPQHF. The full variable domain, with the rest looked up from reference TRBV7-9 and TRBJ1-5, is DTGVSQNPRHKITKRGQNVTFRCDPISEHNRLYWYRQTLGQGPEFLTYFQNEAQLEKSRLLSDRFSAERPKGSFSTLEIQRTEQGDSAMYLCASSGHTGTGPQPQHFGDGTRLSIL.

In DNA, the CDR3 is TGTGCCTCACAGTTTAGGGAGACCCAGTACTTC. Translated: CASQFRETQYF. The chain recombines TRBV24-1 with TRBJ2-5; D uncertain. Trimming shortened V by 12 bases and J by 5 bases, and 12 bases separated the two germline ends. The CDR3 runs to 11 residues. From germline, CDR1 is KGHDR and CDR2 SFDVKD.

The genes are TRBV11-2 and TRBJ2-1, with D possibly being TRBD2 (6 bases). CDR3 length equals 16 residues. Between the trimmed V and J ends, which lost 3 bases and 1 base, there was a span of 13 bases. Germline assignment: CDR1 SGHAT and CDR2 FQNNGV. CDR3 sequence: CASSLGGGLSYNEQFF. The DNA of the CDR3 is TGTGCCAGCAGCTTGGGAGGAGGGTTGTCCTACAATGAGCAGTTCTTC.

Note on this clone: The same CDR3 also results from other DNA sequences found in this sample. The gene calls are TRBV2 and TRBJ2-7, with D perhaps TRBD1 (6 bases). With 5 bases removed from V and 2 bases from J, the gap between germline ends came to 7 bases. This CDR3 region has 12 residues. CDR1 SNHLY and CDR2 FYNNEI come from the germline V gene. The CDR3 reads CASSTGTYEQYF. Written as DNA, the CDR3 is TGTGCCAGCAGTACAGGGACCTACGAGCAGTACTTC.

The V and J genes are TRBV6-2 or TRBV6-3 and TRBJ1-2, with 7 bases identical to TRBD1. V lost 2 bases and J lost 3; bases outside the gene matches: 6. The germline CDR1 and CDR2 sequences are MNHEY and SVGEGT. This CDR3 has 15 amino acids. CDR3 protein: CASSYRHTGDYGYTF. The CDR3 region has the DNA TGTGCCAGCAGTTACCGACATACAGGGGACTATGGCTACACCTTC.

The CDR3 region is CASCPPSTCHYEQYF. The CDR3 bases are TGTGCCAGCTGCCCACCTTCCACTTGCCACTACGAGCAGTACTTC. The V and J genes are TRBV6-6 and TRBJ2-7; D gene uncertain. CDR3 length equals 15 residues. Trimming took 8 bases from V and 3 from J, leaving 20 bases between them. Germline V gene data show CDR1 as MNHNY and CDR2 as SVGAGI (reference sequence).

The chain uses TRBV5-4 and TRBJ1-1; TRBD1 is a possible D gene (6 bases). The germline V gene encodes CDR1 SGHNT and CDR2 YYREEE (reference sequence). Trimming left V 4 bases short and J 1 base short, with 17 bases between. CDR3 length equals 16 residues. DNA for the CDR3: TGTGCCAGCAGCCCGACCATCGGACAGCAGAACACTGAAGCTTTCTTT. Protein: CASSPTIGQQNTEAFF.

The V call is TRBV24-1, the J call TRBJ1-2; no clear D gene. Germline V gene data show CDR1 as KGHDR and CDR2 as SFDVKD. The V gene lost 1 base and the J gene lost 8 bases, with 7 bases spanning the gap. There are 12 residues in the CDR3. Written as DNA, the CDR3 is TGTGCCACCAGTGATTTTCCAGGCGGCTACACCTTC. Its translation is CATSDFPGGYTF.